This is a list of T cell receptor beta chains from one sample in a study of cytomegalovirus exposure and HLA in healthy donors. Sequencing was performed with immunoSEQ multiplex PCR; in TCRdb, only in-frame clones are kept and a portion is missing. The sample has about 190,000 clones; 74% are singletons. Material for sequencing was PBMCs. Every receptor here comes from a young woman in good health and CMV-seropositive. Both conserved end residues are trimmed from each CDR3. The order of the fields is J gene, V gene, CDR3 protein.

>TRBJ2-1|TRBV29-1
SVGRDSHEQF
>TRBJ2-3|TRBV5-4
ASSLLSAGSTDTQY
>TRBJ1-5|TRBV11-2
ASSLEGGGNQPQH
>TRBJ2-5|TRBV7-9
ASSSGLTQGTQY
>TRBJ1-4|TRBV5-1
ASSLGLSTNEKLF
>TRBJ2-1|TRBV11-3
ASSSDPGSYNEQF
>TRBJ2-1|TRBV29-1
SVKEDRHEQF
>TRBJ1-3|TRBV6-6
ASTEHHSGNTIY
>TRBJ1-2|TRBV5-5
ASSLERGDRARFIAGYT
>TRBJ2-1|TRBV18
ASSPGTRTNNEQF
>TRBJ2-7|TRBV19
ATGQGVYEQY
>TRBJ2-1|TRBV25-1
ASATSNEQF
>TRBJ2-7|TRBV7-9
ASTVTGDYEQY